This TCR beta chain was obtained from a study of blood T cell repertoires in COVID-19. The table came from immunoSEQ multiplex PCR; TCRdb's copy has only in-frame clones and leaves some out. The profile shows 130,000 to 150,000 clones, around three quarters of them singletons. V shed 4 bases and J shed 2 bases, with 4 bases lying between them. CDR1 and CDR2 (germline): LGHNA, YNFKEQ. The CDR3 sequence is 12 residues long. Material: peripheral blood. The gene calls are TRBV4-2 and TRBJ2-3, with D unclear. The sequence was collected from a man in his sixties with acute or convalescent COVID-19. CDR3 sequence (DNA): TGTGCCAGCAGCCCCAACACAGATACGCAGTATTTT. This sequence encodes CASSPNTDTQYF.